This T cell receptor beta chain was sequenced for a study of shared clonotypes between healthy human individuals. Points from the study as a whole: The naive CD4 repertoires of a few donors were compared, and approximately 4.7% of clonotypes were shared. All-four-donor shared clonotypes had higher generation probabilities than non-shared clonotypes did.

The CDR3 has 15 amino acids. Germline values: CDR1 SGDLS, CDR2 YYNGEE. J was trimmed by 5 bases and V by 4 bases; bases with no gene match: 11. Naive CD8 cells, CD45RO-negative and positively selected for CCR7, excluded terminally differentiated effector memory CD45RA+ cells. Note on this clone: Its cognate antigen is unknown.

The material for each subset, its genomic DNA, was split evenly across several immunoSEQ plates. The repertoire was sequenced with immunoSEQ multiplex PCR; TCRdb's copy has only in-frame clones and lacks some. The table shows roughly 570,000 clones, with nearly 98% occurring only once. This TCR derives from a man aged 25-45 years in good health. The material sequenced was naive CD8+ T cells sorted from blood. V usage is TRBV9 and J usage is TRBJ1-2, with TRBD1 matching 7 bases. The CDR3 reads CASSPRDSVLYGYTF. CDR3 DNA sequence: TGTGCCAGCAGCCCACGGGACAGTGTCCTTTATGGCTACACCTTC.